This TCR beta chain was recorded in a study of T cell repertoires in cytomegalovirus infection. Trimming removed 7 bases at V and 9 bases at J, with 19 bases between. The CDR3 runs to 14 residues. Germline CDR1 and CDR2: MNHEY and SMNVEV (reference sequence). The sample holds a few counts of this clonotype. Its specificity is not known. TCRdb passed the reads through MiXCR, listing each CDR3 protein once. The sample lists 570,000 or so distinct CDR3 sequences; over 35% were seen once. The TCR comes from a human donor in good health (CMV status not recorded). Some clones in this sample may be carry-over from other donors' samples. The genes are TRBV27 and TRBJ2-1, with D possibly being TRBD1 (5 bases). The source was cultured PBMCs, collected from culture after CMV antigen stimulation. The CDR3 bases are TGTGCCAGCACCTCACAGGCCAGGCGCGGTGAGCAGTTCTTC. Translated: CASTSQARRGEQFF.